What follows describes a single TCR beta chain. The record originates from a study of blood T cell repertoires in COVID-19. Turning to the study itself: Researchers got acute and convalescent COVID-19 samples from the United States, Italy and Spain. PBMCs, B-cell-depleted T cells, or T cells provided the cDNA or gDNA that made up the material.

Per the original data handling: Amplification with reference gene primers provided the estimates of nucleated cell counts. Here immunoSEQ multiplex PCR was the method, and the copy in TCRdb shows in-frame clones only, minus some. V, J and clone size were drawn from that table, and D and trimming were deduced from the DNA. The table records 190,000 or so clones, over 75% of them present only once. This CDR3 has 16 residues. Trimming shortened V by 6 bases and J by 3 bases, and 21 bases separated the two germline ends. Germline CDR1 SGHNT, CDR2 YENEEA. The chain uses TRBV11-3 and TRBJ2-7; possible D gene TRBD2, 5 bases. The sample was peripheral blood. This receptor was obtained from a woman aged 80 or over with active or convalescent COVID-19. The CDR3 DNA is TGTGCCAGCAGAGAAACAGAGGGTCCCCATAACTACGAGCAGTACTTC. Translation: CASRETEGPHNYEQYF.